This T cell receptor beta chain appears in the sequencing data of a study of PD-1 blockade in classical Hodgkin lymphoma. The study's findings and limits: After ASCT, patients who started nivolumab under 1 year later were excluded. Undefined causes, possibly disease activity or prior therapy, underlie the repertoire differences. Newly diagnosed patients were reported to exhibit reduced baseline TCR diversity relative to healthy donors. Researchers reported that CD4+ TCR diversity, though not CD8+, rose significantly by C4D1.

The assay was immunoSEQ multiplex PCR, and TCRdb's table has in-frame clones only and misses some. The sample consists of tens of thousands of clones, roughly nine tenths of them appearing once. Every patient relapsed after autologous stem cell transplantation, and brentuximab vedotin exposure varied. A few counts support this clone. Its specificity is not known. The CDR3 length is 13 residues. Trimming stripped 1 base from V and 5 bases from J, with 8 bases between. The germline CDR1 and CDR2 sequences are SGHVS and FQNEAQ. The chain uses TRBV7-8 and TRBJ2-5, with D tentatively TRBD1 (5 bases). Specimen: peripheral blood mononuclear cells (PBMCs), collected at baseline. The source is a human donor with classical Hodgkin lymphoma. The CDR3 nucleotides are TGTGCCAGCAGCTTAGGGGGCAGGGAGACCCAGTACTTC. This sequence encodes CASSLGGRETQYF.